Shown below are 27 T cell receptor beta chains from a single sample sequenced in a study of vaccination and CD4 T cells after COVID-19. As for treatment: approximately nine-day PBMC culture with coronavirus spike peptide pools or control peptides (ViraFEST assay). No antigen has been assigned to these receptors. Sequencing of the DNA from cultured CD4+ T cells was carried out with the Oncomine TCR Beta short-read assay. A single record per CDR3 protein comes from TCRdb applying MiXCR to the PCR reads. The data show just under 20,000 distinct CDR3 sequences, about 51% seen once. Input material: CD4+ T cells from blood, cultured in vitro. These receptors were collected from a human donor who had recovered from COVID-19.

This clonotype was observed a few times. The V gene is TRBV19, the J gene TRBJ1-1; D unclear. The CDR3 covers 14 residues. CDR1 LNHDA and CDR2 SQIVND come from the germline V gene (reference sequence). V lost 2 bases to trimming and J lost 0 bases, with 7 bases between them. The CDR3 reads CASSIRQMNTEAFF. The CDR3 nucleotides read TGTGCCAGTAGTATAAGGCAAATGAACACTGAAGCTTTCTTT. Complete variable domain (other parts from reference TRBV19 and TRBJ1-1): DGGITQSPKYLFRKEGQNVTLSCEQNLNHDAMYWYRQDPGQGLRLIYYSQIVNDFQKGDIAEGYSVSREKKESFPLTVTSAQKNPTAFYLCASSIRQMNTEAFFGQGTRLTVV.

This chain links TRBV7-7 with TRBJ1-6; TRBD1 agrees at 8 bases. CDR3 size: 15 residues. Germline V CDR1 and CDR2: SSHAT, FNYEAQ (reference sequence). J lost 8 bases, V lost 1 base, and 4 bases had no gene match. The CDR3 DNA follows: TGTGCCAGCAGCTTAGGACAGGGGTCTCATTCACCCCTCCACTTT. Encoded protein: CASSLGQGSHSPLHF.

Remarks on this clonotype: A junction boundary mismatches the germline segment, possibly from a read error. The chain links TRBV15 to TRBJ2-1, with D perhaps matching TRBD1 (6 bases). Germline V CDR1 and CDR2: LNHNV, YYDKDF (reference sequence). CDR3 length: 15 amino acids. The CDR3 here is CATSRPGQNYNERFF. In DNA form, the CDR3 reads TGTGCCACCAGCAGACCCGGACAGAATTACAATGAGCGGTTCTTC.

This clonotype came up a few times. This chain uses TRBV10-3 with TRBJ2-1, with D perhaps TRBD1 (6 bases). Germline V lookup: CDR1 ENHRY, CDR2 SYGVKD. The CDR3 is 15 residues long. Between the trimmed V and J ends, which lost 5 bases and 0 bases, there was a span of 11 bases. The DNA for the CDR3 is TGTGCCATCAGTCCTACAGGGAGCTCCTACAATGAGCAGTTCTTC. Its protein is CAISPTGSSYNEQFF.

The sample holds a few counts of this clonotype. The rearrangement joins TRBV11-2 to TRBJ1-2; perhaps TRBD1 as D (5 bases). Germline V gene lookup returns CDR1 SGHAT and CDR2 FQNNGV. V lost 2 bases and J lost 8, with 12 bases in between. The CDR3 loop spans 13 amino acids. The CDR3 DNA follows: TGTGCCAGCAGCTTACGGCAACAGGCCGGCTACACCTTC. Translating gives CASSLRQQAGYTF.

This clonotype was recorded a few times. The chain employs TRBV6-1 and TRBJ1-2; TRBD1 matches 7 bases. The CDR3 is made up of 15 amino acids. In germline, CDR1 is MNHNS, CDR2 SASEGT. With 9 bases clipped from V and 6 bases from J, the junction kept 16 bases outside the gene matches. The CDR3 is CASGAGDSITHGYTF. In DNA, the CDR3 is TGTGCCAGTGGGGCTGGGGACAGCATAACACATGGCTACACCTTC.

This rearrangement joins TRBV20-1 to TRBJ2-6; D unclear. Trimming shortened V by 5 bases and J by 2 bases, and 13 bases separated the two germline ends. CDR3 size: 15 residues. Germline-derived CDR1 and CDR2 are DFQATT and SNEGSKA (reference sequence). CDR3 loop: CSAPVSGTGANVLTF. The CDR3 coding sequence is TGCAGTGCTCCCGTTTCTGGTACTGGGGCCAACGTCCTGACTTTC.

This clonotype came up a few times. V is TRBV12-3 or TRBV12-4 and J is TRBJ2-5, with 12 nucleotides matching TRBD2. The CDR3 is made up of 16 amino acids. J was trimmed by 5 bases and V by 1 base; bases with no gene match: 5. The CDR3 sequence: CASSLVLAGGRETQYF. For the CDR3, the DNA is TGTGCCAGCAGTTTAGTGCTAGCGGGGGGGCGGGAGACCCAGTACTTC.

This rearrangement joins TRBV28 to TRBJ1-6, with TRBD1 identical over 8 bases. With V trimmed by 7 bases and J by 7 bases, 6 bases remained unmatched. Looked up from germline, CDR1 is MDHEN and CDR2 is SYDVKM. This CDR3 contains 14 residues. This CDR3 is CASTPGQVNSPLHF. CDR3 sequence (DNA): TGTGCCAGCACGCCGGGACAGGTGAATTCACCCCTCCACTTT.

The chain has TRBV27 and TRBJ2-7, with TRBD1 identical over 7 bases. Germline V gene data show CDR1 as MNHEY and CDR2 as SMNVEV (reference sequence). CDR3 length: 17 residues. With 4 bases clipped from V and 7 bases from J, the junction kept 19 bases outside the gene matches. CDR3 region: CASSSSPTGLTMREQYF. Written as DNA, the CDR3 is TGTGCCAGCAGTTCTTCCCCGACAGGGCTGACTATGCGGGAGCAGTACTTC.

The V and J genes are TRBV6-1 and TRBJ1-2; D is perhaps TRBD1 (5 bases). This CDR3 contains 12 residues. Germline V CDR1 and CDR2: MNHNS, SASEGT. The V gene lost 11 bases and the J gene lost 4 bases, with 14 bases spanning the gap. Here the CDR3 reads CAGATGSYGYTF. DNA for the CDR3: TGTGCCGGGGCTACGGGGAGCTATGGCTACACCTTC.

This clonotype appeared a few times. V is TRBV24-1 and J is TRBJ2-2; TRBD1 matches at 8 bases. V trimming: 10 bases; J trimming: 4 bases; junction bases outside the gene matches: 7. This CDR3 is built from 14 residues. Per the germline V gene, CDR1 is KGHDR and CDR2 is SFDVKD. CDR3 sequence: CATRGTGLTGELFF. The CDR3, as DNA: TGTGCCACACGTGGGACAGGACTCACCGGGGAGCTGTTTTTT.

The CDR3 reads CASSQISGQETQYF. The CDR3 DNA reads TGCGCCAGCAGCCAAATCAGCGGACAAGAGACCCAGTACTTC. The rearrangement uses TRBV4-3 and TRBJ2-5; perhaps TRBD2 as D (5 bases). The length of the CDR3 is 14 residues. Germline V CDR1 and CDR2: LGHNA, YSLEER. The germline V and J ends were trimmed by 2 bases and 2 bases, with 9 bases remaining between them.

The V call is TRBV24-1, the J call TRBJ1-5; D is uncertain. Trimming pared 4 bases from V and 1 base from J, leaving 1 base between. The CDR3 is 12 amino acids. Germline-derived CDR1 and CDR2 are KGHDR and SFDVKD. This chain's CDR3 is CATSDSNQPQHF. The CDR3 nucleotides read TGTGCCACCAGTGACAGCAATCAGCCCCAGCATTTT.

This rearrangement joins TRBV4-3 to TRBJ2-2; D is undetermined. With 4 bases removed from V and 7 bases from J, the gap between germline ends came to 10 bases. Per the germline V gene, CDR1 is LGHNA and CDR2 is YSLEER. CDR3 length: 13 amino acids. CDR3 loop: CASSPLPVGELFF. The CDR3 DNA is TGCGCCAGCAGCCCCTTACCCGTCGGGGAGCTGTTTTTT.

This sequence joins TRBV21-1 and TRBJ2-7; the D call TRBD2 from the table was never checked on the DNA. TRBV21-1 is annotated as a pseudogene. The CDR3 has 20 amino acids. In DNA, the CDR3 is TGTGCCAGCAGCAAAGAGGGTCCTTGTGTCGAGGGGCCCTCCTCCTACGAGCAGTACTTC. It encodes CASSKEGPCVEGPSSYEQYF.

Remarks on this clonotype: One end of the junction varies from germline; a read error may be responsible. CDR3 in amino acids: CTSRENDRGRSPLHF. The CDR3 DNA reads as TGTACCAGCAGGGAGAATGACAGGGGGCGATCACCCCTCCACTTT. This chain uses TRBV2 with TRBJ1-6; 10 bases are a match to TRBD1. CDR3 length: 15 amino acids. Looked up from germline, CDR1 is SNHLY and CDR2 is FYNNEI.

CDR3 loop: CASSPLPGTSGRIWSYEQYF. The CDR3 region has the DNA TGTGCCAGCAGCCCTTTACCCGGGACTAGCGGGAGGATTTGGTCCTACGAGCAGTACTTC. The V and J genes are TRBV6-2 or TRBV6-3 and TRBJ2-7; 15 positions agree with TRBD2. Looked up from germline, CDR1 is MNHEY and CDR2 is SVGEGT. The CDR3 has 20 amino acids. J lost 1 base, V lost 6 bases, and 16 bases had no gene match.

The genes are TRBV28 and TRBJ2-7, with no clear D. The CDR3 spans 12 residues. In germline, CDR1 is MDHEN, CDR2 SYDVKM. V lost 6 bases and J lost 2, with 8 bases in between. This CDR3 reads CASRGGAYEQYF. Here the CDR3 DNA reads TGTGCCAGCAGAGGTGGGGCCTACGAGCAGTACTTC.

This rearrangement joins TRBV5-6 to TRBJ2-7; 8 nucleotides agree with TRBD2. J was trimmed by 4 bases and V by 4 bases; bases with no gene match: 19. Germline V gene data show CDR1 as SGHDT and CDR2 as YYEEEE. The CDR3 covers 18 residues. DNA of the CDR3: TGTGCCAGCAGCCCAACGCCATGGGCGGGAGGAATGCTATACGAGCAGTACTTC. This codes for CASSPTPWAGGMLYEQYF.

This chain connects TRBV28 to TRBJ2-6; perhaps TRBD1 as D (6 bases). Germline CDR1 MDHEN, CDR2 SYDVKM. The CDR3 runs 15 residues. With 6 bases removed from V and 4 bases from J, the gap between germline ends came to 13 bases. Here the CDR3 reads CASRPQGQGANVLTF. As DNA, the CDR3 is TGTGCCAGCAGACCCCAGGGGCAAGGGGCCAACGTCCTGACTTTC.

This clonotype is labeled medium-sized. V gene TRBV28 combines with J gene TRBJ1-1; 12 bases are a match to TRBD1. V trimming: 5 bases; J trimming: 11 bases; junction bases outside the gene matches: 15. The CDR3 spans 16 residues. In germline, CDR1 is MDHEN, CDR2 SYDVKM. CDR3 loop: CASSRDRGRVTSSAFF. CDR3 nucleotides: TGTGCCAGCAGTAGGGACAGGGGGCGCGTTACCTCTTCGGCTTTCTTT.

This chain joins TRBV12-3 or TRBV12-4 and TRBJ2-3, with D hard to call. The CDR3 sequence is 11 residues long. V was clipped by 5 bases and J by 6 bases, with 6 bases between them. The CDR3: CASSNRDTQYF. The DNA of the CDR3 is TGTGCCAGCAGTAATAGGGATACGCAGTATTTT.

This clonotype came up a few times. This chain uses TRBV11-3 with TRBJ2-3; 7 bases agree with TRBD2. From germline, CDR1 is SGHNT and CDR2 YENEEA. The CDR3 contains 15 residues. V shed 5 bases, J shed 4 bases, and the junction held 9 bases outside the gene matches. CDR3 in amino acids: CASSISGAESDTQYF. As DNA, the CDR3 is TGTGCCAGCAGCATCAGCGGGGCCGAGTCAGATACGCAGTATTTT.

The chain couples TRBV11-3 to TRBJ1-1, with D unclear. The CDR3 totals 12 residues. The V gene's germline CDR1 is SGHNT and CDR2 YENEEA. V lost 0 bases and J 11 bases, leaving 10 bases between the germline ends. The CDR3 region is CASSLEAGYAFF. The CDR3, as DNA: TGTGCCAGCAGCTTAGAAGCGGGGTATGCTTTCTTT.

The genes are TRBV11-2 and TRBJ2-7; 8 nucleotides align to TRBD2. This CDR3 has 14 amino acids. Germline trimming cut 5 bases from V and 5 bases from J; bases unmatched to any gene: 8. Germline lookup yields CDR1 SGHAT and CDR2 FQNNGV. CDR3 nucleotide sequence: TGTGCCAGCAGCCGAGGCGGGGGGAACCACGAGCAGTACTTC. This sequence encodes CASSRGGGNHEQYF.

The CDR3 sequence: CASRHSQGRNTGELFF. CDR3 nucleotide sequence: TGTGCCAGCCGCCATTCCCAGGGGAGGAACACCGGGGAGCTGTTTTTT. The chain is built from TRBV6-1 and TRBJ2-2; tentatively, D is TRBD1 (6 bases). Germline assignment: CDR1 MNHNS and CDR2 SASEGT. V lost 8 bases, J lost 1 base, and 17 bases lay in between. This CDR3 is 16 amino acids long.